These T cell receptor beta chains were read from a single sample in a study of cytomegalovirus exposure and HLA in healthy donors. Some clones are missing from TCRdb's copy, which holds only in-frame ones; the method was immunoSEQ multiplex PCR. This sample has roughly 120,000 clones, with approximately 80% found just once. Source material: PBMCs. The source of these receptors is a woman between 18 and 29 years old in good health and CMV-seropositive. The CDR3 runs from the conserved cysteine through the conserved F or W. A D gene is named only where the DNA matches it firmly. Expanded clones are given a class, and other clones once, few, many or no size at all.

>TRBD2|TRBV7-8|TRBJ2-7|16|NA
CASSLVRLAGVYEQYF
TGTGCCAGCAGCTTAGTGCGACTAGCGGGAGTCTACGAGCAGTACTTC
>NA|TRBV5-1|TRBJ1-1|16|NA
CASSPRGGAANTEAFF
TGCGCCAGCAGCCCAAGAGGGGGGGCAGCGAACACTGAAGCTTTCTTT
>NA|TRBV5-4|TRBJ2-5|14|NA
CASSLRGGQETQYF
TGTGCCAGCAGCTTGAGAGGCGGCCAAGAGACCCAGTACTTC
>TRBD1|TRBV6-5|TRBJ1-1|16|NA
CASSYLQDRMNTEAFF
TGTGCCAGCAGTTACTTACAGGACAGGATGAACACTGAAGCTTTCTTT
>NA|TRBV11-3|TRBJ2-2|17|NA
CASSLVSGVSITGELFF
TGTGCCAGCAGCTTAGTATCGGGAGTTAGCATCACCGGGGAGCTGTTTTTT
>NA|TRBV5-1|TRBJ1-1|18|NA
CASSLDAREGRMNTEAFF
TGCGCCAGCAGCTTGGACGCCCGGGAAGGAAGGATGAACACTGAAGCTTTCTTT
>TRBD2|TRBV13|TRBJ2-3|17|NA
CASSSLNGLAGGDTQYF
TGTGCCAGCAGCTCGCTAAATGGACTAGCGGGGGGAGATACGCAGTATTTT
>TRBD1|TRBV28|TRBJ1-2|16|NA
CASSDETGTGVYGYTF
TGTGCCAGCAGCGATGAAACCGGGACAGGGGTTTATGGCTACACCTTC
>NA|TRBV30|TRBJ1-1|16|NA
CAWSVPRTTGNTEAFF
TGTGCCTGGAGTGTACCTCGCACAACGGGAAACACTGAAGCTTTCTTT
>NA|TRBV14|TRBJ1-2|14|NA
CASSQRLPFYGYTF
TGTGCCAGCAGCCAACGGTTACCCTTCTATGGCTACACCTTC
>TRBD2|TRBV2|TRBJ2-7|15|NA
CASSVIAGARYEQYF
TGTGCCAGCAGTGTTATAGCGGGAGCTAGATACGAGCAGTACTTC
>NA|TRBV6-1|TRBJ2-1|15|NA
CASSEFHMAGNEQFF
TGTGCCAGCAGTGAATTCCACATGGCAGGCAATGAGCAGTTCTTC
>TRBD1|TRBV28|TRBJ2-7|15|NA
CASSLGWGQGNEQYF
TGTGCCAGCAGTTTAGGTTGGGGACAGGGGAACGAGCAGTACTTC
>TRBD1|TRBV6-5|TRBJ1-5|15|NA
CASMRTGEDNQPQHF
TGTGCCAGCATGCGGACAGGGGAAGACAATCAGCCCCAGCATTTT
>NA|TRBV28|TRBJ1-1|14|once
CASSLRMRGRGAFF
TGTGCCAGCAGTTTAAGGATGAGGGGGAGAGGTGCTTTCTTT
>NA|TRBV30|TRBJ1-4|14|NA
CAWNSQGIHEKLFF
TGTGCCTGGAATTCCCAGGGGATCCACGAAAAACTGTTTTTT
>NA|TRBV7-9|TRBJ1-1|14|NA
CASSYRTENTEAFF
TGTGCCAGCAGCTACCGGACAGAGAACACTGAAGCTTTCTTT
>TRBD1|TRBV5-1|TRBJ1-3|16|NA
CASSFGTESSGNTIYF
TGCGCCAGCAGCTTCGGGACAGAAAGCTCTGGAAACACCATATATTTT
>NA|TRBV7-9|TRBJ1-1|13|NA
CASSPTPTPEAFF
TGTGCCAGCAGCCCTACCCCAACCCCTGAAGCTTTCTTT
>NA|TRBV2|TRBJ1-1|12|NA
CASTLLGAEAFF
TGTGCCAGCACCCTCCTAGGTGCTGAAGCTTTCTTT
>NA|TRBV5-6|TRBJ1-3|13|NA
CASSYRGGNTIYF
TGTGCCAGCAGCTATCGAGGGGGAAACACCATATATTTT
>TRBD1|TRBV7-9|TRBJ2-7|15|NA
CASSGGQGTSYEQYF
TGTGCCAGCAGCGGAGGACAGGGGACTTCCTACGAGCAGTACTTC